The 3 T cell receptor beta chains listed next were all sequenced from one sample in a study of shared clonotypes between healthy human individuals (dated by TCRdb to the early 2020s). Receptors were amplified or captured by the immunoSEQ multiplex PCR assay. Sourced from immuneACCESS, this table was stored by TCRdb with only in-frame sequences that have V and J called. A share of the clones is absent; for the studies checked, an unresolved V gene accounts for under half, and the remainder has no known explanation. The sample yields about 1.1 million clones; approximately 80% were counted once. Together, the top ten hold 0.89% of the sample. Sequencing input: memory CD4+ T cells from PBMCs. The cell subset or site label here, explained by the study, means: CD45RA-negative fraction. The receptors stem from a man aged 18-30 years in good health. Some clones in this sample may be carry-over from other donors' samples.

V is TRBV11-2 and J is TRBJ2-7; possibly TRBD2 for D (7 bases). Germline V gene lookup returns CDR1 SGHAT and CDR2 FQNNGV. The V and J ends lost 5 bases and 5 bases respectively, with 16 bases between them. The CDR3 extends over 14 amino acids. The CDR3 coding sequence is TGTGCCAGCAGCAGGTACAGGGAGGGCCACGAGCAGTACTTC. It encodes CASSRYREGHEQYF. The full variable domain, rest sourced from reference TRBV11-2 and TRBJ2-7, is EAGVAQSPRYKIIEKRQSVAFWCNPISGHATLYWYQQILGQGPKLLIQFQNNGVVDDSQLPKDRFSAERLKGVDSTLKIQPAKLEDSAVYLCASSRYREGHEQYFGPGTRLTVT.

The rearrangement links TRBV5-1 to TRBJ1-3; tentatively, D is TRBD1 (5 bases). The germline V gene encodes CDR1 SGHRS and CDR2 YFSETQ. The CDR3 totals 16 residues. V was trimmed by 0 bases and J by 4 bases, leaving 14 bases between them. This CDR3 is CASSLGLGAEGNTIYF. CDR3 sequence (DNA): TGCGCCAGCAGCTTGGGCCTCGGGGCGGAGGGAAACACCATATATTTT.

This clone has only a few counts. This sample also contains other DNA sequences that code for the same CDR3. J is TRBJ1-2 and V is TRBV20-1; D not certain. Germline-derived CDR1 and CDR2 are DFQATT and SNEGSKA (reference sequence). V was shortened by 0 bases and J by 4 bases, with 3 bases between the two germline ends. The CDR3 totals 11 residues. The CDR3 sequence: CSARDPYGYTF. The CDR3 DNA reads TGCAGTGCTAGAGACCCCTATGGCTACACCTTC.